These 8 T cell receptor beta chains came from one sample sequenced in a study of blood T cells in healthy people across ages. The second PCR ran about 6 to 12 cycles with a sample-barcoded 5' primer and J-beta primers. One entry per CDR3 protein, called by TCRdb with MiXCR from the 5' RACE reads. The repertoire holds 540,000 or so distinct CDR3 sequences, roughly 48% seen once, with under 30% in the top ten. Sequences were obtained from blood. The receptors derive from a man at least 80 years old in good health.

This chain joins TRBV12-3 or TRBV12-4 and TRBJ2-3, with D possibly called TRBD1 or TRBD2 (6 bases each). Trimming removed 7 bases from V and 4 bases from J, with 21 bases in between. The length of the CDR3 is 16 residues. CDR3 coding DNA: TGTGCCAGCAACCTGAGATTCTGGGGGGCTGCAGATACGCAGTATTTT. It codes for CASNLRFWGAADTQYF.

The rearrangement uses TRBV20-1 and TRBJ2-7, with D maybe TRBD2 (6 bases). The CDR3 extends over 15 amino acids. Germline CDR1 reads DFQATT; CDR2 reads SNEGSKA (reference sequence). V dropped 3 bases and J dropped 2 bases, with 17 bases sitting between them. The CDR3 sequence: CSASPGRRKTYEQYF. The CDR3, as DNA: TGCAGTGCTAGCCCCGGGAGAAGGAAAACCTACGAGCAGTACTTC.

This clonotype was seen a handful of times. The rearrangement joins TRBV20-1 to TRBJ1-2, with D unclear. This CDR3 contains 14 residues. Germline CDR1 DFQATT, CDR2 SNEGSKA (reference sequence). Deletions cut 4 bases from V and 7 bases from J, with 19 bases between. CDR3 sequence (DNA): TGCAGTGCTAAGACCCCTCGACCCGAGGGTGGCTACACCTTC. Residues: CSAKTPRPEGGYTF.

As regards this clonotype: At one boundary the junction diverges from the germline segment, which might be a read error. V gene TRBV12-3 or TRBV12-4 combines with J gene TRBJ2-1, with D unclear. This CDR3 contains 13 residues. DNA of the CDR3: TGTGTCAGCACTCCACCCTGGGACAATGAGCAGTTCTTC. It yields the protein CVSTPPWDNEQFF.

This chain joins TRBV7-2 and TRBJ2-1, with 10 nucleotides matching TRBD2. V was pared by 7 bases and J by 3 bases, with 3 bases of the junction left unmatched. Germline CDR1 is SGHTA and CDR2 is FQGNSA. There are 14 residues in the CDR3. The CDR3 region has the DNA TGTGCCAGCATGCGGACTAGCGGCTACAATGAGCAGTTCTTC. Its protein product is CASMRTSGYNEQFF. Looking up the rest from reference TRBV7-2 and TRBJ2-1 gives the full variable domain: GAGVSQSPSNKVTEKGKDVELRCDPISGHTALYWYRQSLGQGLEFLIYFQGNSAPDKSGLPSDRFSAERTGGSVSTLTIQRTQQEDSAVYLCASMRTSGYNEQFFGPGTRLTVL.

The sample holds a few counts of this clonotype. The chain combines TRBV7-9 with TRBJ2-7; D gene unclear. Trimming cost V 2 bases and J 0 bases, with 8 bases left between them. The CDR3 covers 14 residues. Germline V gene data show CDR1 as SEHNR and CDR2 as FQNEAQ (reference sequence). Here the CDR3 DNA reads TGTGCCAGCAGCTTACAAAGCAACTCCTACGAGCAGTACTTC. Protein: CASSLQSNSYEQYF.

Remarks on this clonotype: Relative to the germline gene, one junction end is altered; a read error may explain this. Written as DNA, the CDR3 is TGTGCTAGCAGTTTCCCCGGGGAGGCGGAGTATTTT. This sequence encodes CASSFPGEAEYF. V usage is TRBV28 and J usage is TRBJ2-3; D might be TRBD2 (6 bases). This CDR3 contains 12 residues. From germline, CDR1 is MDHEN and CDR2 SYDVKM.

The rearrangement joins TRBV28 to TRBJ1-1; D ambiguous. The CDR3 contains 15 residues. Germline CDR1 is MDHEN and CDR2 is SYDVKM. V lost 7 bases and J lost 4, with 19 bases in between. CDR3 in amino acids: CASNSIGSLATEAFF. The CDR3 bases are TGTGCCAGCAACTCAATAGGAAGTTTAGCCACTGAAGCTTTCTTT.